The following is a T cell receptor beta chain sequence with its context. The sample originates from a study of human T cells and chemical hapten exposure. Study in general: Slight volume differences across pooled libraries mainly accounted for varying per-sample TCR yields.

TCRdb used MiXCR to reprocess the RACE reads, holding one entry per CDR3 protein. The table records 60,000 to 80,000 distinct CDR3 sequences, around 30% of them present only once. Time point here: patch test 1, 2 weeks after DPC sensitization. The treatment: therapeutic diphenylcyclopropenone sensitization with weekly scalp DPC. Venepuncture was done earlier than the placement of each patch test. CDR1 is SGHKS, CDR2 YYEKEE, per germline (reference sequence). V lost 0 bases and J lost 5, with 14 bases in between. The CDR3 contains 15 residues. This chain connects TRBV5-5 to TRBJ2-5; the D is unclear. The source of this sequence is a man aged 35 to 55 with alopecia areata. Some clones in this sample may be carry-over from other donors' samples. The material was whole blood, obtained in connection with sensitization to the hapten diphenylcyclopropenone (DPC). The CDR3 DNA is TGTGCCAGCAGCTTGGACTCTGGCAGAATTGAGACCCAGTACTTC. It yields the protein CASSLDSGRIETQYF.